Listed below are T cell receptor beta chains from one sample, sequenced in a study of blood T cell repertoires in COVID-19. Using immunoSEQ multiplex PCR, the repertoire was profiled, and TCRdb retains in-frame clones only, with some absent. The table records under 35,000 clones, 85% to 90% of them present only once. Sequenced material: peripheral blood. Receptors were obtained from a human donor in a cohort sampled during active COVID-19. CDR3s include the opening cysteine and the closing phenylalanine or tryptophan. A D gene is named only where the DNA matches it firmly. The size of a clone is reported for some rows only, either as once, few or many, or as a class for expanded clones.

d_call: NA
v_call: TRBV27
j_call: TRBJ1-5
clone_size: NA
cdr3_aa: CATSDTHSNQPQHF
cdr3_nt: TGTGCCACCAGCGACACTCATAGCAATCAGCCCCAGCATTTT

d_call: TRBD1
v_call: TRBV5-1
j_call: TRBJ1-2
clone_size: NA
cdr3_aa: CASSLGVLGQGNYGYTF
cdr3_nt: TGCGCCAGCAGCTTGGGGGTATTGGGACAGGGCAACTATGGCTACACCTTC

d_call: NA
v_call: TRBV12-1
j_call: TRBJ2-5
clone_size: NA
cdr3_aa: CAIAPGQGEETQYF
cdr3_nt: TGTGCCATCGCCCCGGGACAGGGAGAAGAGACCCAGTACTTC

d_call: TRBD2
v_call: TRBV9
j_call: TRBJ2-7
clone_size: NA
cdr3_aa: CASSVSGGAAYEQYF
cdr3_nt: TGTGCCAGCAGCGTATCCGGGGGGGCCGCTTACGAGCAGTACTTC

d_call: NA
v_call: TRBV6-2/TRBV6-3
j_call: TRBJ1-3
clone_size: NA
cdr3_aa: CASSYSSTGRLGNTIYF
cdr3_nt: TGTGCCAGCAGTTACTCAAGCACAGGACGACTTGGAAACACCATATATTTT

d_call: TRBD2
v_call: TRBV5-1
j_call: TRBJ2-1
clone_size: NA
cdr3_aa: CASSLARASGGADEQFF
cdr3_nt: TGCGCCAGCAGCTTGGCCCGGGCTAGCGGGGGGGCCGATGAGCAGTTCTTC

d_call: NA
v_call: TRBV27
j_call: TRBJ1-5
clone_size: NA
cdr3_aa: CASRETANQPQHF
cdr3_nt: TGTGCCAGCCGCGAGACAGCCAATCAGCCCCAGCATTTT

d_call: NA
v_call: TRBV19
j_call: TRBJ1-5
clone_size: NA
cdr3_aa: CASSPRTAHSNQPQHF
cdr3_nt: TGTGCCAGTAGTCCTAGGACAGCTCATAGCAATCAGCCCCAGCATTTT

d_call: NA
v_call: TRBV2
j_call: TRBJ1-2
clone_size: NA
cdr3_aa: CASRIQGLSGYTF
cdr3_nt: TGTGCCAGCAGGATACAGGGTCTATCTGGCTACACCTTC

d_call: NA
v_call: TRBV5-6
j_call: TRBJ1-2
clone_size: once
cdr3_aa: CASSPTKEGSLGYTF
cdr3_nt: TGTGCCAGCAGCCCAACCAAGGAGGGGAGTCTTGGCTACACCTTC

d_call: TRBD1
v_call: TRBV4-1
j_call: TRBJ1-2
clone_size: NA
cdr3_aa: CASSQPRTGVRYGYTF
cdr3_nt: TGCGCCAGCAGCCAACCCAGAACAGGGGTGCGGTATGGCTACACCTTC

d_call: TRBD2
v_call: TRBV3-1/TRBV3-2
j_call: TRBJ2-5
clone_size: NA
cdr3_aa: CASSQGGGETQYF
cdr3_nt: TGTGCCAGCAGCCAAGGCGGGGGGGAGACCCAGTACTTC

d_call: NA
v_call: TRBV10-1
j_call: TRBJ2-3
clone_size: NA
cdr3_aa: CASSDTQYF
cdr3_nt: TGCGCCAGCTCTGATACGCAGTATTTT

d_call: NA
v_call: TRBV5-4
j_call: TRBJ2-1
clone_size: NA
cdr3_aa: CASSLVGSFNEQFF
cdr3_nt: TGTGCCAGCAGCTTGGTGGGTAGCTTCAATGAGCAGTTCTTC

d_call: NA
v_call: TRBV29-1
j_call: TRBJ1-4
clone_size: NA
cdr3_aa: CSVEGKGGTEKLFF
cdr3_nt: TGCAGCGTTGAAGGAAAAGGGGGTACAGAAAAACTGTTTTTT

d_call: TRBD2
v_call: TRBV7-2
j_call: TRBJ2-1
clone_size: NA
cdr3_aa: CASSSTSGGWGQFF
cdr3_nt: TGTGCCAGCAGCTCCACTAGCGGGGGTTGGGGGCAGTTCTTC

d_call: TRBD1
v_call: TRBV27
j_call: TRBJ1-2
clone_size: NA
cdr3_aa: CASSRQGAHYGYTF
cdr3_nt: TGTGCCAGCAGCCGACAGGGTGCCCACTATGGCTACACCTTC

d_call: NA
v_call: TRBV4-3
j_call: TRBJ1-1
clone_size: NA
cdr3_aa: CASSQEGRETEAFF
cdr3_nt: TGCGCCAGCAGCCAAGAGGGGCGGGAAACTGAAGCTTTCTTT

d_call: TRBD1
v_call: TRBV10-2
j_call: TRBJ2-7
clone_size: NA
cdr3_aa: CASIDPGTGGYEQYF
cdr3_nt: TGCGCCAGCATTGACCCCGGGACAGGGGGGTACGAGCAGTACTTC

d_call: TRBD1
v_call: TRBV10-3
j_call: TRBJ2-7
clone_size: NA
cdr3_aa: CAISGVGQGGVRSYEQYF
cdr3_nt: TGTGCCATCAGTGGCGTAGGACAGGGGGGTGTGAGGTCCTACGAGCAGTACTTC

d_call: TRBD1
v_call: TRBV19
j_call: TRBJ1-2
clone_size: NA
cdr3_aa: CASSIGTAHYGYTF
cdr3_nt: TGTGCCAGTAGTATCGGGACAGCACACTATGGCTACACCTTC

d_call: TRBD1
v_call: TRBV9
j_call: TRBJ1-2
clone_size: medium-sized
cdr3_aa: CASSVDQGAGYGYTF
cdr3_nt: TGTGCCAGCAGCGTAGATCAGGGGGCTGGGTATGGCTACACCTTC

d_call: NA
v_call: TRBV29-1
j_call: TRBJ1-1
clone_size: few
cdr3_aa: CSVLPSNTEAFF
cdr3_nt: TGCAGCGTTCTACCCTCGAACACTGAAGCTTTCTTT

d_call: NA
v_call: TRBV28
j_call: TRBJ1-4
clone_size: NA
cdr3_aa: CASRRGFNEKLFF
cdr3_nt: TGTGCCAGCAGAAGGGGGTTTAATGAAAAACTGTTTTTT

d_call: TRBD1
v_call: TRBV5-6
j_call: TRBJ1-4
clone_size: NA
cdr3_aa: CASSLVGQGQEKLFF
cdr3_nt: TGTGCCAGCAGCTTGGTGGGACAGGGACAGGAAAAACTGTTTTTT

d_call: NA
v_call: TRBV24-1
j_call: TRBJ2-6
clone_size: NA
cdr3_aa: CATQGGSGANVLTF
cdr3_nt: TGTGCCACCCAAGGAGGCTCTGGGGCCAACGTCCTGACTTTC